These T cell receptor beta chains were read from a single sample in a study of shared clonotypes between healthy human individuals. Sequencing was performed with immunoSEQ multiplex PCR; in TCRdb, only in-frame clones are kept and a portion is missing. The table records 2 million to 2.5 million clones, about 90% of them present only once. Sample: naive CD4+ T cells from PBMCs. These receptors came from a man aged 18 to 30 in good health. Some clones in this sample may be carry-over from other donors' samples. CDR3s include the opening cysteine and the closing phenylalanine or tryptophan. A D gene is named only where the DNA matches it firmly. Only some rows state a clone size, as once, few, many or a class for expanded clones.

>TRBV13|TRBD2|-|TRBJ2-7
CASSSRTSGIPYEQYF
TGTGCCAGCAGCTCCCGGACTAGCGGGATCCCCTACGAGCAGTACTTC
>TRBV10-1|TRBD2|-|TRBJ2-1
CASSESLNSGSSYNEQFF
TGCGCCAGCAGTGAGTCCCTCAATAGCGGGAGCTCCTACAATGAGCAGTTCTTC
>TRBV30|-|few|TRBJ1-5
CAWSRQEVQPQHF
TGTGCCTGGAGTCGACAGGAGGTCCAGCCCCAGCATTTT
>TRBV10-3|TRBD2|-|TRBJ2-3
CAISGGPGLAESTDTQYF
TGTGCCATCAGTGGAGGCCCAGGACTAGCAGAGAGCACAGATACGCAGTATTTT
>TRBV18|-|-|TRBJ2-5
CASSPGIEETQYF
TGTGCCAGCTCACCAGGGATTGAAGAGACCCAGTACTTC
>TRBV19|TRBD2|once|TRBJ2-2
CASSKRELATGELFF
TGTGCCAGTAGTAAGCGGGAGTTAGCCACCGGGGAGCTGTTTTTT
>TRBV19|-|once|TRBJ2-3
CASGLGATDTQYF
TGTGCCAGCGGACTGGGGGCTACAGATACGCAGTATTTT
>TRBV11-2|-|-|TRBJ1-1
CASSFSSKGGVEAFF
TGTGCCAGCAGCTTCTCATCAAAAGGGGGGGTTGAAGCTTTCTTT
>TRBV28|-|-|TRBJ2-2
CASVGGTVPTGELFF
TGTGCCAGCGTGGGGGGGACAGTCCCCACCGGGGAGCTGTTTTTT
>TRBV5-4|TRBD1|-|TRBJ2-2
CASSLPTGTAGELFF
TGTGCCAGCAGCTTACCTACAGGGACAGCCGGGGAGCTGTTTTTT
>TRBV11-2|-|-|TRBJ1-2
CASSSYKQGGGDGYTF
TGTGCCAGCAGCTCGTATAAACAGGGAGGTGGTGATGGCTACACCTTC
>TRBV29-1|TRBD2|-|TRBJ2-1
CSVGNRTSGRASEQFF
TGCAGCGTTGGGAACCGGACTAGCGGGAGGGCCAGTGAGCAGTTCTTC
>TRBV5-1|-|-|TRBJ2-7
CASSLARGHPEEEQYF
TGCGCCAGCAGCTTGGCCCGGGGTCATCCAGAAGAAGAGCAGTACTTC
>TRBV7-9|-|-|TRBJ1-5
CASSLGDPGQPQHF
TGTGCCAGCAGCTTAGGGGACCCCGGTCAGCCCCAGCATTTT
>TRBV29-1|-|-|TRBJ1-2
CSVTSGRQSDTF
TGCAGCGTTACTTCGGGGAGGCAATCTGACACCTTC
>TRBV6-1|-|-|TRBJ1-1
CASSQTGGETEAFF
TGTGCCAGCTCCCAGACGGGGGGGGAGACTGAAGCTTTCTTT
>TRBV6-1|-|-|TRBJ1-5
CASSDHRSNQPQHF
TGTGCCAGCAGTGATCACAGGAGCAATCAGCCCCAGCATTTT
>TRBV5-1|TRBD2|once|TRBJ2-7
CASSTGLAGAYEQYF
TGCGCCAGCAGCACGGGACTAGCGGGAGCCTACGAGCAGTACTTC
>TRBV28|TRBD1|-|TRBJ2-2
CASTYYRGQAGELFF
TGTGCCAGCACCTATTACAGGGGGCAGGCCGGGGAGCTGTTTTTT
>TRBV28|TRBD2|-|TRBJ2-7
CASSLGASGRTLGYEQYF
TGTGCCAGCAGCCTAGGGGCTAGCGGGAGGACCCTCGGATACGAGCAGTACTTC
>TRBV5-5|-|once|TRBJ1-1
CASSSPGNLDTEAFF
TGTGCCAGCAGCTCCCCAGGGAATTTGGACACTGAAGCTTTCTTT
>TRBV5-6|TRBD1|-|TRBJ1-3
CASSPGTALLSGNTIYF
TGTGCCAGCAGCCCCGGGACAGCTCTTCTCTCTGGAAACACCATATATTTT
>TRBV7-2|-|-|TRBJ2-3
CASSLGWTDTQYF
TGTGCCAGCAGCCTCGGGTGGACAGATACGCAGTATTTT
>TRBV2|TRBD1|-|TRBJ1-2
CASRGTGGSYGYTF
TGTGCCAGCAGGGGGACAGGGGGCAGCTATGGCTACACCTTC
>TRBV14|-|-|TRBJ2-7
CASSQSTNGYEQYF
TGTGCCAGCAGCCAGAGTACGAACGGCTACGAGCAGTACTTC
>TRBV15|-|-|TRBJ2-1
CATSRVRGNRGEQFF
TGTGCCACCAGCAGAGTTCGGGGGAATCGGGGTGAGCAGTTCTTC
>TRBV5-3|-|-|TRBJ2-1
CARSRDFNNEQFF
TGTGCCAGAAGCCGGGACTTTAACAATGAGCAGTTCTTC
>TRBV5-4|TRBD1|once|TRBJ2-2
CASSERPGQGLNTGELFF
TGTGCCAGCAGCGAACGGCCGGGACAGGGATTGAACACCGGGGAGCTGTTTTTT
>TRBV20-1|-|-|TRBJ2-5
CSAKIGETQYF
TGCAGTGCTAAGATCGGGGAGACCCAGTACTTC
>TRBV7-2|-|once|TRBJ2-7
CASSLALRGPNEQYF
TGTGCCAGCAGCTTAGCGCTCCGGGGGCCCAACGAGCAGTACTTC
>TRBV28|-|-|TRBJ1-4
CASSRYRASNEKLFF
TGTGCCAGCAGTCGTTACAGGGCCTCTAATGAAAAACTGTTTTTT
>TRBV2|TRBD1|-|TRBJ1-5
CASSVDRVGNQPQHF
TGTGCCAGCAGTGTAGACAGGGTGGGCAATCAGCCCCAGCATTTT
>TRBV5-6|-|-|TRBJ2-7
CASSFERGYNEQYF
TGTGCCAGCAGCTTCGAGAGGGGCTATAACGAGCAGTACTTC
>TRBV2|-|-|TRBJ2-3
CASRSDPDTQYF
TGTGCCAGCAGGTCGGACCCAGATACGCAGTATTTT
>TRBV7-9|-|once|TRBJ2-7
CASSTSLGQGPSYEQYF
TGTGCCAGCAGCACCTCTCTGGGCCAGGGCCCTTCCTACGAGCAGTACTTC
>TRBV10-3|TRBD1|-|TRBJ2-7
CAISDGTGSYEQYF
TGTGCCATCAGTGACGGGACAGGGTCCTACGAGCAGTACTTC
>TRBV27|-|-|TRBJ2-1
CASSSVGIGNEQFF
TGTGCCAGCAGTTCTGTTGGGATCGGCAATGAGCAGTTCTTC
>TRBV28|TRBD2|-|TRBJ2-3
CASSWGLADTQYF
TGTGCCAGCAGCTGGGGACTAGCAGATACGCAGTATTTT
>TRBV7-3|-|-|TRBJ1-1
CASSLRAGTEAFF
TGTGCCAGCAGCTTAAGGGCAGGAACTGAAGCTTTCTTT
>TRBV11-3|-|-|TRBJ2-5
CASSPTLEETQYF
TGTGCCAGCAGCCCGACGCTGGAAGAGACCCAGTACTTC
>TRBV19|-|once|TRBJ2-7
CASSIRGSSGEQYF
TGTGCCAGTAGTATAAGAGGGTCCTCGGGCGAGCAGTACTTC
>TRBV7-3|TRBD1|-|TRBJ2-1
CASSLSRGLEQFF
TGTGCCAGCAGCTTATCGAGGGGGCTTGAGCAGTTCTTC
>TRBV7-2|TRBD1|-|TRBJ1-4
CASSVQGAPTNEKLFF
TGTGCCAGCAGCGTACAGGGGGCCCCAACTAATGAAAAACTGTTTTTT
>TRBV19|-|-|TRBJ1-5
CASSIAGAYSNQPQHF
TGTGCCAGTAGTATAGCGGGGGCATATAGCAATCAGCCCCAGCATTTT
>TRBV9|TRBD2|-|TRBJ2-3
CASSPGLAGGRSTDTQYF
TGTGCCAGCAGCCCGGGACTAGCGGGAGGAAGGAGCACAGATACGCAGTATTTT
>TRBV5-4|TRBD2|-|TRBJ2-5
CASSWASREGQETQYF
TGTGCCAGCAGCTGGGCCTCGCGGGAGGGACAAGAGACCCAGTACTTC
>TRBV18|-|-|TRBJ2-7
CASSQGQGSYEQYF
TGTGCCAGCTCACAGGGGCAGGGAAGCTACGAGCAGTACTTC
>TRBV18|-|-|TRBJ2-7
CASSPETYEQYF
TGTGCCAGCTCACCTGAGACCTACGAGCAGTACTTC
>TRBV28|-|-|TRBJ1-5
CASRPTVSQPQHF
TGTGCCAGCAGACCGACCGTTAGCCAGCCCCAGCATTTT
>TRBV2|-|-|TRBJ1-5
CASSGETVDYQPQHF
TGTGCCAGCAGCGGAGAGACAGTGGACTATCAGCCCCAGCATTTT
>TRBV14|-|-|TRBJ2-7
CASSRQIIQSGNEQYF
TGTGCCAGCAGCCGACAAATTATTCAGTCAGGGAACGAGCAGTACTTC
>TRBV7-3|-|-|TRBJ2-2
CASTFTPGGGELFF
TGTGCCAGCACCTTTACCCCCGGGGGTGGGGAGCTGTTTTTT
>TRBV6-1|TRBD1|once|TRBJ1-1
CASSGDRSNTEAFF
TGTGCCAGCAGCGGGGACAGATCGAACACTGAAGCTTTCTTT
>TRBV27|-|-|TRBJ2-5
CANPGTFQETQYF
TGTGCCAACCCGGGAACTTTCCAAGAGACCCAGTACTTC
>TRBV5-1|TRBD1|-|TRBJ1-5
CASSLVTGGSQPQHF
TGCGCCAGCAGCTTGGTCACAGGGGGTAGTCAGCCCCAGCATTTT